This T cell receptor beta chain was sequenced for a study of blood T cell repertoires in COVID-19. Using immunoSEQ multiplex PCR, the repertoire was profiled, and TCRdb retains in-frame clones only, with some absent. The data show 200,000 to 300,000 clones, roughly 84% seen once. This CDR3 has 12 amino acids. CDR1 and CDR2 (germline): SGDLS, YYNGEE. V was shortened by 4 bases and J by 4 bases, with 6 bases between the two germline ends. J is TRBJ2-1 and V is TRBV9; D remains ambiguous. Material for sequencing was peripheral blood. This TCR was sampled from a man between 60 and 75 years old with acute or convalescent COVID-19. The CDR3 region has the DNA TGTGCCAGCAGCCCCCCTTACAATGAGCAGTTCTTC. This encodes CASSPPYNEQFF.